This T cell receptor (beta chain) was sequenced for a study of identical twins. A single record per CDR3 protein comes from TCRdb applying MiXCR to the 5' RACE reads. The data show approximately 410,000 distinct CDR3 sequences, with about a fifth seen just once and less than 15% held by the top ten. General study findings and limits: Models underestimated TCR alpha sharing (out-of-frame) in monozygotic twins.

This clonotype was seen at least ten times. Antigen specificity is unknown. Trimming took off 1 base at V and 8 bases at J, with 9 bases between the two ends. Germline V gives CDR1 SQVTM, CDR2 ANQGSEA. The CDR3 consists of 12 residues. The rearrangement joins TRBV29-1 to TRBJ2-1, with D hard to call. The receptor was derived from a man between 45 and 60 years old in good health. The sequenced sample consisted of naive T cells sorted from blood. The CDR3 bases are TGCAGCGTTGAAGTAACAGCTTATGAGCAGTTCTTC. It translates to CSVEVTAYEQFF.